A single sample gave rise to the 28 T cell receptor beta chains below, sequenced in a study of blood T cell repertoires in COVID-19. This table comes from immunoSEQ multiplex PCR, and its TCRdb copy is limited to in-frame clones, with some not included. The profile shows approximately 220,000 clones, less than 90% of them singletons. Source material: PBMCs or T cells enriched from blood (not recorded which). The origin of the receptors is a woman between 25 and 40 years old who had recovered from COVID-19.

The chain combines TRBV7-9 with TRBJ2-5; weak D call: TRBD1 (7 bases). CDR1 is SEHNR, CDR2 FQNEAQ, per germline (reference sequence). Trimming took off 5 bases at V and 5 bases at J, with 15 bases between the two ends. The CDR3 length is 14 residues. The CDR3 nucleotides read TGTGCCAGCAGCCTAACGACAGGGAGGGAGACCCAGTACTTC. Amino acid sequence: CASSLTTGRETQYF. Full variable domain (missing parts from reference TRBV7-9 and TRBJ2-5): DTGVSQNPRHKITKRGQNVTFRCDPISEHNRLYWYRQTLGQGPEFLTYFQNEAQLEKSRLLSDRFSAERPKGSFSTLEIQRTEQGDSAMYLCASSLTTGRETQYFGPGTRLLVL.

This rearrangement joins TRBV7-8 to TRBJ1-5; D is uncertain. The CDR3 consists of 12 residues. The germline CDR1 and CDR2 sequences are SGHVS and FQNEAQ. Between the trimmed V and J ends, which lost 5 bases and 4 bases, there was a span of 6 bases. CDR3 protein: CASSPPNQPQHF. CDR3 nucleotides: TGTGCCAGCAGCCCTCCGAATCAGCCCCAGCATTTT.

This rearrangement joins TRBV5-4 to TRBJ2-1, with D perhaps matching TRBD2 (6 bases). Germline V CDR1 and CDR2: SGHNT, YYREEE (reference sequence). Trimming shortened V by 0 bases and J by 8 bases, and 12 bases separated the two germline ends. The CDR3 length is 14 residues. The CDR3 spells CASSLDLGTDEQFF. Here the CDR3 DNA reads TGTGCCAGCAGCTTGGATCTGGGGACTGATGAGCAGTTCTTC.

This chain uses TRBV5-4 with TRBJ1-4, with 11 bases that match TRBD1. CDR3 size: 18 residues. Germline CDR1 reads SGHNT; CDR2 reads YYREEE (reference sequence). V lost 4 bases and J lost 3; bases outside the gene matches: 11. CDR3 sequence (DNA): TGTGCCAGCAGCGGTGGGACAGGGGGTCCCCTAGCTAATGAAAAACTGTTTTTT. This encodes CASSGGTGGPLANEKLFF.

The gene calls are TRBV6-5 and TRBJ1-2; perhaps TRBD1 as D (6 bases). Germline CDR1 MNHEY, CDR2 SVGAGI. The CDR3 sequence is 15 residues long. V shed 0 bases and J shed 7 bases, with 15 bases lying between them. CDR3 DNA sequence: TGTGCCAGCAGTTACTCGAAGGGGGGGCGGGTTGGCTACACCTTC. Translated, it gives CASSYSKGGRVGYTF.

The chain links TRBV4-1 to TRBJ1-4, with 9 bases matching TRBD1. CDR3 size: 14 residues. Trimming cost V 4 bases and J 7 bases; bases outside gene matches: 4. The V gene's germline CDR1 is MGHRA and CDR2 YSYEKL. CDR3 amino acids: CASSLRDRAEKLFF. CDR3 sequence (DNA): TGCGCCAGCAGCCTCCGGGACAGGGCTGAAAAACTGTTTTTT.

This chain uses TRBV12-5 with TRBJ2-1, with TRBD2 identical over 8 bases. The CDR3 has 15 amino acids. V lost 0 bases, J lost 8 bases, and 6 bases stayed unmatched. Germline CDR1 reads LGHNT; CDR2 reads FRNRAP. CDR3 sequence reads: CASGLVLGLAYEQFF. CDR3 bases: TGTGCTAGTGGTTTGGTACTCGGACTAGCCTATGAGCAGTTCTTC. Complete variable domain (other parts from reference TRBV12-5 and TRBJ2-1): DARVTQTPRHKVTEMGQEVTMRCQPILGHNTVFWYRQTMMQGLELLAYFRNRAPLDDSGMPKDRFSAEMPDATLATLKIQPSEPRDSAVYFCASGLVLGLAYEQFFGPGTRLTVL.

The genes are TRBV11-3 and TRBJ2-7; 8 bases are shared with TRBD1. Germline assignment: CDR1 SGHNT and CDR2 YENEEA. The V gene end was trimmed by 1 base and the J gene end by 0 bases; junction bases not matched to a gene: 2. This CDR3 is built from 15 residues. The CDR3 nucleotides read TGTGCCAGCAGCTTAGGACAGGGGAGCTCCTACGAGCAGTACTTC. Translated, it gives CASSLGQGSSYEQYF.

The chain combines TRBV5-8 with TRBJ2-1, with 8 positions matching TRBD1. This CDR3 has 14 amino acids. The V segment lost 4 bases and the J segment 4 bases; nucleotides outside the gene matches: 4. Germline values: CDR1 SGHTS, CDR2 YDEGEE. Here the CDR3 reads CASSAWTGYNEQFF. In DNA form, the CDR3 reads TGTGCCAGCAGCGCCTGGACAGGGTACAATGAGCAGTTCTTC.

Only one count was recorded for this clone. The chain is built from TRBV7-3 and TRBJ2-3; TRBD1 matches 9 bases. Germline V lookup: CDR1 SGHTA, CDR2 FQGTGA. Trimming took 5 bases from V and 6 from J; bases not matched to a gene: 6. CDR3 length: 14 residues. The CDR3 sequence: CASSLTGGRDTQYF. The DNA of the CDR3 is TGTGCCAGCAGCCTGACAGGGGGTAGGGATACGCAGTATTTT.

This chain uses TRBV7-2 with TRBJ1-5; TRBD1 matches at 7 bases. V dropped 5 bases and J dropped 4; count of bases not matched to a gene: 8. This CDR3 contains 15 residues. The V gene's germline CDR1 is SGHTA and CDR2 FQGNSA. The CDR3 loop is CASSAATGRNQPQHF. Here the CDR3 DNA reads TGTGCCAGCAGCGCCGCGACAGGGAGAAATCAGCCCCAGCATTTT.

This clone appeared once. V and J are TRBV11-2 and TRBJ1-2, with D perhaps TRBD1 (5 bases). The V end was cut by 6 bases, the J end by 4 bases, with 12 bases between. The CDR3 has 13 amino acids. Germline V gene data show CDR1 as SGHAT and CDR2 as FQNNGV. The CDR3 region is CASSPVGLYGYTF. The CDR3 nucleotides read TGTGCCAGCAGTCCCGTGGGGCTCTATGGCTACACCTTC.

V is TRBV6-5 and J is TRBJ1-1; D is undetermined. Trimming took off 2 bases at V and 8 bases at J, with 9 bases between the two ends. CDR1 is MNHEY, CDR2 SVGAGI, per germline. The CDR3 runs 12 residues. The DNA of the CDR3 is TGTGCCAGCAGTTACAACTCGCGCGAAGCTTTCTTT. It yields the protein CASSYNSREAFF.

The rearrangement links TRBV14 to TRBJ2-1; D is perhaps TRBD2 (6 bases). V gave up 0 bases and J gave up 4 bases, with 13 bases separating them. Germline-derived CDR1 and CDR2 are SGHDN and FVKESK. This CDR3 is built from 16 residues. In nucleotides, the CDR3 is TGTGCCAGCAGCCAAGAACCGGGGGACCCTTACAATGAGCAGTTCTTC. Amino acids: CASSQEPGDPYNEQFF.

This clone was recorded only once. V and J are TRBV7-2 and TRBJ2-7; no clear D gene. Germline CDR1 reads SGHTA; CDR2 reads FQGNSA. This CDR3 has 12 amino acids. The V end was cut by 5 bases, the J end by 3 bases, with 8 bases between. The CDR3 loop reads CASSKRVYEQYF. In nucleotides, the CDR3 is TGTGCCAGCAGCAAACGGGTCTACGAGCAGTACTTC.

This chain connects TRBV7-2 to TRBJ1-2, with 7 bases aligning to TRBD1. CDR1 is SGHTA and CDR2 is FQGNSA in the germline V gene. Trimming cost V 1 base and J 3 bases; bases outside gene matches: 5. The length of the CDR3 is 15 residues. The CDR3, as DNA: TGTGCCAGCAGCTTAGGGAGGGGGCTCGACTATGGCTACACCTTC. It yields the protein CASSLGRGLDYGYTF.

This clone was seen ten or more times. The chain couples TRBV5-4 to TRBJ2-3; 7 bases map to TRBD1. Germline V gene data show CDR1 as SGHNT and CDR2 as YYREEE (reference sequence). The CDR3 runs 15 residues. V was pared by 7 bases and J by 6 bases, with 14 bases of the junction left unmatched. CDR3 sequence: CASQTGTVYGDTQYF. The CDR3 DNA sequence: TGTGCCAGCCAAACCGGGACAGTCTATGGGGATACGCAGTATTTT.

The chain employs TRBV6-2 or TRBV6-3 and TRBJ2-7, with a weak D call TRBD1 (6 bases). Germline V CDR1 and CDR2: MNHEY, SVGEGT. V lost 0 bases to trimming and J lost 3 bases, with 9 bases between them. The CDR3 totals 14 residues. The CDR3 bases are TGTGCCAGCAGTTACTCCGACAGGTTCTACGAGCAGTACTTC. Translating gives CASSYSDRFYEQYF.

The V call is TRBV4-2, the J call TRBJ2-5; D is perhaps TRBD1 (6 bases). V was pared by 1 base and J by 2 bases, with 8 bases between. This CDR3 is built from 14 residues. The germline gives CDR1 LGHNA, CDR2 YNFKEQ. The CDR3 reads CASSQAGQQETQYF. The CDR3 bases are TGTGCCAGCAGCCAAGCCGGACAGCAAGAGACCCAGTACTTC.

The CDR3 DNA reads as TGTGCCAGTAGAAGGACAGGGGGCGAATATGGCTACACCTTC. Its protein product is CASRRTGGEYGYTF. The rearrangement uses TRBV19 and TRBJ1-2; 11 bases match TRBD1. The V segment lost 6 bases and the J segment 5 bases; nucleotides outside the gene matches: 5. Germline-derived CDR1 and CDR2 are LNHDA and SQIVND (reference sequence). The CDR3 runs 14 residues.

The chain couples TRBV7-9 to TRBJ1-4; D might be TRBD1 (6 bases). Trimming took 5 bases from V and 5 from J, leaving 24 bases between them. The CDR3 has 18 residues. The V gene's germline CDR1 is SEHNR and CDR2 FQNEAQ (reference sequence). In DNA form, the CDR3 reads TGTGCCAGCAGCGTTAGCCAAGGGGGTGCTTTCGGAAATGAAAAACTGTTTTTT. Its protein is CASSVSQGGAFGNEKLFF.

Here the CDR3 reads CASSRTGITEAFF. As DNA, the CDR3 is TGTGCCAGCAGCCGGACAGGGATCACTGAAGCTTTCTTT. The V call is TRBV7-9, the J call TRBJ1-1, with 8 nucleotides matching TRBD1. V shed 5 bases, J shed 4 bases, and the junction held 3 bases outside the gene matches. The CDR3 has 13 residues. Germline CDR1 is SEHNR and CDR2 is FQNEAQ (reference sequence).

This clone occurred once. V is TRBV25-1 and J is TRBJ2-5; 10 bases are a match to TRBD2. V shed 1 base, J shed 5 bases, and the junction held 7 bases outside the gene matches. In germline, CDR1 is MGHDK, CDR2 SYGVNS. This CDR3 contains 16 residues. CDR3 amino acids: CASSEFGSGGEETQYF. In nucleotides, the CDR3 is TGTGCCAGCAGTGAATTTGGGAGCGGGGGGGAGGAGACCCAGTACTTC.

The V and J genes are TRBV9 and TRBJ1-2; 7 bases are shared with TRBD1. Trimming at V came to 3 bases and at J to 0 bases, leaving 11 bases not matched to a gene. CDR3 size: 17 residues. The germline V gene has CDR1 SGDLS and CDR2 YYNGEE. CDR3 DNA: TGTGCCAGCAGCGCCCTGGGACAGAGGACCCCTAACTATGGCTACACCTTC. The encoded protein is CASSALGQRTPNYGYTF.

The V call is TRBV7-2, the J call TRBJ2-7; possible D gene TRBD2, 6 bases. From germline, CDR1 is SGHTA and CDR2 FQGNSA. The CDR3 extends over 15 amino acids. The V and J ends lost 1 base and 0 bases respectively, with 10 bases between them. The CDR3 sequence is CASSLEPAGSYEQYF. The CDR3 bases are TGTGCCAGCAGCTTAGAACCAGCGGGCTCCTACGAGCAGTACTTC.

This clone has a single count. The gene calls are TRBV24-1 and TRBJ2-3; tentatively, D is TRBD1 (7 bases). Trimming removed 4 bases at V and 6 bases at J, with 16 bases between. The CDR3 has 15 residues. The germline CDR1 and CDR2 sequences are KGHDR and SFDVKD. The CDR3 DNA reads TGTGCCACCAGTGACCCAGGGGGGCGTGCGGATACGCAGTATTTT. Translation: CATSDPGGRADTQYF.

The chain couples TRBV9 to TRBJ1-6; D is undetermined. The CDR3 is 15 residues long. Germline CDR1 and CDR2: SGDLS and YYNGEE. V lost 0 bases to trimming and J lost 6 bases, with 10 bases between them. DNA for the CDR3: TGTGCCAGCAGCGTAGATATAGGGAGTAATTCACCCCTCCACTTT. Protein: CASSVDIGSNSPLHF.

J is TRBJ2-7 and V is TRBV15, with 7 bases lining up with TRBD1. There are 16 residues in the CDR3. Germline CDR1 and CDR2: LNHNV and YYDKDF (reference sequence). Trimming took 4 bases from V and 3 from J; bases not matched to a gene: 12. The CDR3, as DNA: TGTGCCACCAGCATTGGGGGTGAGCACAGGGGCTACGAGCAGTACTTC. The encoded protein is CATSIGGEHRGYEQYF.